This TCR beta chain was recovered during a study of T cell responses to AZD1222 COVID-19 vaccine. Repertoires were generated with immunoSEQ multiplex PCR, while TCRdb's copy carries only in-frame clones and drops some. The table has about 82,000 clones, around 87% seen once; the top ten hold roughly 18%. Study-level points and caveats: Donors, mostly white British, included more females; clonal diversity was possibly underestimated.

This CDR3 region has 14 residues. The ends were cut back, 3 bases at V and 4 bases at J, with 12 bases in the middle. Germline V gene data show CDR1 as SGHAT and CDR2 as FQNNGV. To note about this clone: Its antigen is undetermined.

The source was peripheral blood, collected 28 days after the second AZD1222 dose. The receptor was isolated from an adult who received the AZD1222 COVID-19 vaccine. The genes are TRBV11-2 and TRBJ1-1; D not resolved. The CDR3 loop reads CASSFQGRGTEAFF. CDR3 nucleotide sequence: TGTGCCAGCAGCTTCCAAGGGCGGGGCACTGAAGCTTTCTTT. Based on the CDR3 plus reference TRBV11-2 and TRBJ1-1, the full variable domain is EAGVAQSPRYKIIEKRQSVAFWCNPISGHATLYWYQQILGQGPKLLIQFQNNGVVDDSQLPKDRFSAERLKGVDSTLKIQPAKLEDSAVYLCASSFQGRGTEAFFGQGTRLTVV.